This TCR beta chain is drawn from a study of cytotoxic CD8 clonotypes in ibrutinib-treated CLL. Whole-study findings and limits: Measured clonality at baseline was greater than in age-matched healthy donors and tracked with circulating CD8+ T-cell counts.

The CDR3 contains 14 residues. Looked up from germline, CDR1 is LNHNV and CDR2 is YYDKDF (reference sequence). V was trimmed by 3 bases and J by 5 bases, leaving 10 bases between them. With regard to this clone: Its antigen is as yet unknown. Other DNA sequences of this sample code for an identical CDR3.

Deep sequencing aimed at 1 in 200,000 to 1 in 1 million T cells' resolution. Generated by immunoSEQ multiplex PCR, the TCRdb table keeps only in-frame clones and is missing some. The sample consists of approximately 190,000 clones, approximately 75% of them appearing once. Material: PBMCs, obtained after 12 months of ibrutinib treatment. The chain has TRBV15 and TRBJ2-2; D perhaps matches TRBD1 (6 bases). The TCR sequence derives from a human donor with chronic lymphocytic leukemia. The CDR3: CATSRDRGTGELFF. In nucleotides, the CDR3 is TGTGCCACCAGCAGGGACAGAGGAACCGGGGAGCTGTTTTTT.